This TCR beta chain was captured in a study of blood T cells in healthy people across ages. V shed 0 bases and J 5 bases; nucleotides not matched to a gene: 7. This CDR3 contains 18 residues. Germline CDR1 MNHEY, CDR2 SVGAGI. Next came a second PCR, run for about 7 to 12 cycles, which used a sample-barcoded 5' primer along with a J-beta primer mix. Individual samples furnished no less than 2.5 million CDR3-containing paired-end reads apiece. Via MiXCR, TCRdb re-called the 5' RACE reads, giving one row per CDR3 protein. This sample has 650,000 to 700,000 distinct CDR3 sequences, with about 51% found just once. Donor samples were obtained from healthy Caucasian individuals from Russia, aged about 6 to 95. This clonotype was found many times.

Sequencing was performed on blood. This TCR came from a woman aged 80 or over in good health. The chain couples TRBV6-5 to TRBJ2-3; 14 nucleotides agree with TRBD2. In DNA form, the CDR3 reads TGTGCCAGCAGTTACTCGACTAGCGGGGGGGGATTGGGAGATACGCAGTATTTT. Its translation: CASSYSTSGGGLGDTQYF.